This paragraph covers one TCR beta chain sequence. Some clones are missing from TCRdb's copy, which holds only in-frame ones; the method was immunoSEQ multiplex PCR. The sample shows 200,000 to 300,000 clones, approximately 80% of them seen only once. The sample comes from a study of blood T cell repertoires in COVID-19. Study background: There were acute and convalescent COVID-19 samples, and they came from the United States, Italy and Spain. T cells, B-cell-depleted T cells, or PBMCs supplied cDNA or gDNA.

In germline, CDR1 is SNHLY, CDR2 FYNNEI. The V end was cut by 3 bases, the J end by 6 bases, with 18 bases between. The CDR3 spans 15 residues. V is TRBV2 and J is TRBJ2-7; possibly TRBD2 for D (6 bases). Input material: peripheral blood. This receptor was taken from a human donor in a cohort sampled during active COVID-19. DNA of the CDR3: TGTGCCAGCAGTGAGGGGGGACGAGTGCTCCTCGAGCAGTACTTC. It translates to CASSEGGRVLLEQYF.